This T cell receptor (beta chain) was captured in a study of cytomegalovirus exposure and HLA in healthy donors. 13 Jbeta primers and 60 Vbeta primers were used for the PCR. Clones were read by immunoSEQ multiplex PCR, and TCRdb kept only the in-frame ones, dropping some. The sample includes some 96,000 clones, roughly 80% of them seen just once. The CDR3 spans 15 residues. Trimming pared 5 bases from V and 0 bases from J, leaving 8 bases between. CDR1 and CDR2 (germline): ENHRY, SYGVKD. The sequence was obtained from a man aged 35 to 55 in good health and CMV-seropositive. The sequenced sample consisted of PBMCs. The rearrangement joins TRBV10-3 to TRBJ2-6; D is unresolved. CDR3 sequence reads: CAISSSDSGANVLTF. Here the CDR3 DNA reads TGTGCCATCAGTTCCTCAGACTCTGGGGCCAACGTCCTGACTTTC.